This T cell receptor beta chain was sequenced for a study of cytomegalovirus exposure and HLA in healthy donors. Trimming cost V 1 base and J 0 bases, with 9 bases left between them. CDR3 length: 14 amino acids. The germline CDR1 and CDR2 sequences are GTSNPN and SVGIG (reference sequence). The PCR contained 60 Vbeta and 13 Jbeta primers. Data came from immunoSEQ multiplex PCR; TCRdb stores just in-frame clones and leaves some out. This table has 200,000 to 250,000 clones, around four fifths appearing once. Study-wide results and limits: Being productive about 87% or about 30% of the time was typical of most TCR beta V segments in an earlier analysis. The only immune exposure information that was available was CMV serostatus.

A single count supports this clone. Its antigen remains unknown. The V gene is TRBV30, the J gene TRBJ1-1, with no clear D. This TCR was sampled from a boy aged 5 to 17 in good health and CMV-seronegative. The sequencing input was PBMCs. The CDR3 protein is CAWSEGTVNTEAFF. The CDR3 DNA reads TGTGCCTGGAGTGAAGGAACAGTGAACACTGAAGCTTTCTTT.